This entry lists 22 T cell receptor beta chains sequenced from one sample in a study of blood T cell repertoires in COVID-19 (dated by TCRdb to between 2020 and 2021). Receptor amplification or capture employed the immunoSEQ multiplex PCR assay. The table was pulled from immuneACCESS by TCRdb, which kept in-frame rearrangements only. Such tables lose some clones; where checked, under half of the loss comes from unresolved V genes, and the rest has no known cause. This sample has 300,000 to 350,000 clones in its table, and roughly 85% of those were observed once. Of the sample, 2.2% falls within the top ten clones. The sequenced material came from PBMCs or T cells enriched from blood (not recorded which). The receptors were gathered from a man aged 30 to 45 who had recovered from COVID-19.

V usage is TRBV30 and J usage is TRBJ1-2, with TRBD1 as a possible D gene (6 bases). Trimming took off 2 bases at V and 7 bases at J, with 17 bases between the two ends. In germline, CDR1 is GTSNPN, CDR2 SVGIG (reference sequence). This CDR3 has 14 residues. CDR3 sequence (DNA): TGTGCCTGGAGTCCTGGGGGGGGGCTTCTTGGCTACACCTTC. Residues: CAWSPGGGLLGYTF.

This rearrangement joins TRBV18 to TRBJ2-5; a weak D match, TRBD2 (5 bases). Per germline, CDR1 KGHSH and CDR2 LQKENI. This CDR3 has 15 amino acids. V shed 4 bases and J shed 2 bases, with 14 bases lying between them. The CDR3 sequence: CASSLRGGGQETQYF. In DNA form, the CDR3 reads TGTGCCAGCTCACTCCGAGGAGGTGGTCAAGAGACCCAGTACTTC. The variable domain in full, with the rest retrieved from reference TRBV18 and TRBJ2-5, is NAGVMQNPRHLVRRRGQEARLRCSPMKGHSHVYWYRQLPEEGLKFMVYLQKENIIDESGMPKERFSAEFPKEGPSILRIQQVVRGDSAAYFCASSLRGGGQETQYFGPGTRLLVL.

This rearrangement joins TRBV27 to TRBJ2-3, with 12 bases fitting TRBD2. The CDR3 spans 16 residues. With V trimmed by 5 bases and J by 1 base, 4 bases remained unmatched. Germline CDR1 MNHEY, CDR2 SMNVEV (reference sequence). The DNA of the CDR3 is TGTGCCAGCAGTACTAGACTAGCGGGGGGCACAGATACGCAGTATTTT. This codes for CASSTRLAGGTDTQYF.

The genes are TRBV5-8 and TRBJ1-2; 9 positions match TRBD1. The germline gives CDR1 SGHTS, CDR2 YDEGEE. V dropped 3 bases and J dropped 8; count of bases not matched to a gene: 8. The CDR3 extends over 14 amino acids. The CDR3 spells CASSSTGQGGGYTF. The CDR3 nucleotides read TGTGCCAGCAGCTCAACGGGACAGGGCGGCGGCTACACCTTC. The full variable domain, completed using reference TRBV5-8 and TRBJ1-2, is EAGVTQSPTHLIKTRGQQATLRCSPISGHTSVYWYQQALGLGLQFLLWYDEGEERNRGNFPPRFSGRQFPNYSSELNVNALELEDSALYLCASSSTGQGGGYTFGSGTRLTVV.

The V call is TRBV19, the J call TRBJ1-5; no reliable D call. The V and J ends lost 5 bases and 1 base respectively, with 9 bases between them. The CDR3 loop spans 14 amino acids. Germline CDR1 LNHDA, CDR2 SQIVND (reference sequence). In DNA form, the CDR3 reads TGTGCCAGTAGTGGCCGGGAGAGCAATCAGCCCCAGCATTTT. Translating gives CASSGRESNQPQHF.

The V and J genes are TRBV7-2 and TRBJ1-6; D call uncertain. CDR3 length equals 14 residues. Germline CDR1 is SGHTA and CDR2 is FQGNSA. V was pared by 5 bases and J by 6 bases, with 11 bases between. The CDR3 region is CASSQSRGNSPLHF. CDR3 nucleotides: TGTGCCAGCAGCCAATCCCGGGGTAATTCACCCCTCCACTTT.

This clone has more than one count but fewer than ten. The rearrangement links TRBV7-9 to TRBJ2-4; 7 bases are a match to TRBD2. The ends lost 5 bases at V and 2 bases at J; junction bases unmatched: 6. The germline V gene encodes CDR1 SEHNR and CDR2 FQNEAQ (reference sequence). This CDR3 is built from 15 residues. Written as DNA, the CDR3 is TGTGCCAGCAGCCGTCTGGGGGGGTCCAAAAACATTCAGTACTTC. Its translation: CASSRLGGSKNIQYF. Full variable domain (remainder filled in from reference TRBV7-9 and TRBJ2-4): DTGVSQNPRHKITKRGQNVTFRCDPISEHNRLYWYRQTLGQGPEFLTYFQNEAQLEKSRLLSDRFSAERPKGSFSTLEIQRTEQGDSAMYLCASSRLGGSKNIQYFGAGTRLSVL.

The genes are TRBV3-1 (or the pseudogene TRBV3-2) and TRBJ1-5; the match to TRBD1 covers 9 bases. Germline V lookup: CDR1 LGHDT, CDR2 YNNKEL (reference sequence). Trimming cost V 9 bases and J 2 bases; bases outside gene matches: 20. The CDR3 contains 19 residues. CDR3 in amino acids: CASTIGGTGPRKGNQPQHF. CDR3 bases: TGTGCCAGTACCATCGGTGGGACAGGGCCGAGAAAAGGCAATCAGCCCCAGCATTTT.

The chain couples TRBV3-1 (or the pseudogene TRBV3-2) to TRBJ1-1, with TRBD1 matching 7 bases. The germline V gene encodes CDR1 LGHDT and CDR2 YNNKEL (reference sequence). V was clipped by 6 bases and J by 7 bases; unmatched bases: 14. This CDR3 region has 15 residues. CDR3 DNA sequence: TGTGCCAGCAGTAACCCCTCGGGACAGAGGTTTGAAGCTTTCTTT. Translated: CASSNPSGQRFEAFF.

The CDR3, as DNA: TGTGCCAGCAGCTCGGACGGAGGCAATGAGCAGTTCTTC. The encoded protein is CASSSDGGNEQFF. This chain links TRBV5-5 with TRBJ2-1; tentative D call: TRBD2 (5 bases). Per germline, CDR1 SGHKS and CDR2 YYEKEE (reference sequence). V was pared by 3 bases and J by 6 bases, with 10 bases between. The CDR3 covers 13 residues.

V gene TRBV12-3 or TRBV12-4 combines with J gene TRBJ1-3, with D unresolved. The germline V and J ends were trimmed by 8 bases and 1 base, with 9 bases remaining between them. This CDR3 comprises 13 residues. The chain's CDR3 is CASSSESGNTIYF. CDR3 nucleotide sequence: TGTGCCAGCTCGTCGGAGTCTGGAAACACCATATATTTT.

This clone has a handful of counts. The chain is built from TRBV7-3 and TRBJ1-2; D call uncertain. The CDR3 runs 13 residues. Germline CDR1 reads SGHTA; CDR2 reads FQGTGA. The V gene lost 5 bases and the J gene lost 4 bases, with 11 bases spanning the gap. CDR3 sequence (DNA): TGTGCCAGCAGCCCCGGAAGCGGCTATGGCTACACCTTC. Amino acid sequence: CASSPGSGYGYTF.

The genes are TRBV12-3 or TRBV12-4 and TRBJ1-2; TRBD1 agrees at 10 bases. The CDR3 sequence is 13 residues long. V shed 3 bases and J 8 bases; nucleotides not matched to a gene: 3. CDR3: CASSFGTGEGYTF. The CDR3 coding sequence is TGTGCCAGCAGTTTCGGGACAGGGGAGGGCTACACCTTC.

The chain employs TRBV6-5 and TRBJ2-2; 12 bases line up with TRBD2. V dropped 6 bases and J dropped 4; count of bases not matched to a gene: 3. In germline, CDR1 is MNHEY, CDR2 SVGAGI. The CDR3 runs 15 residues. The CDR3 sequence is CASRPGLAGTGELFF. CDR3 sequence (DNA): TGTGCCAGCAGGCCGGGACTAGCGGGCACCGGGGAGCTGTTTTTT.

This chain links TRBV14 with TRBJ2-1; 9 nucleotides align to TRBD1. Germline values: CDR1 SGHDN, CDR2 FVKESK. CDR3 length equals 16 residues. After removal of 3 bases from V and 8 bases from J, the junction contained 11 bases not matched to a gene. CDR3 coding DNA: TGTGCCAGCAGCCAGTGGGACAGGGAAGGGTCCTATGAGCAGTTCTTC. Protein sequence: CASSQWDREGSYEQFF.

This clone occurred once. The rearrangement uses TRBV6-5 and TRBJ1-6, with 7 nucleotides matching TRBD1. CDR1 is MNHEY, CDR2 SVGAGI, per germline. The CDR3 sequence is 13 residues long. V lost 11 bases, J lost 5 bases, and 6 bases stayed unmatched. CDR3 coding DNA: TGTGCCGGCGGGGACAGAAATAATTCACCCCTCCACTTT. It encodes CAGGDRNNSPLHF.

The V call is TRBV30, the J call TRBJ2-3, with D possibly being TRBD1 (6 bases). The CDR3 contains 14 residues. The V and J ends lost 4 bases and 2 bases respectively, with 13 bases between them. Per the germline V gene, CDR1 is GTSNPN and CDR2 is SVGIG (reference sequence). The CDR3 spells CAWNRDTYTDTQYF. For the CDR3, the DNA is TGTGCCTGGAACCGGGACACTTACACAGATACGCAGTATTTT.

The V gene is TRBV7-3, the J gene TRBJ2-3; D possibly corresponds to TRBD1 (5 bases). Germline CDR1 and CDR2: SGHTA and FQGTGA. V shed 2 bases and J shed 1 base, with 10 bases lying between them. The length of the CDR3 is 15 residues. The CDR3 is CASSLGPGRTDTQYF. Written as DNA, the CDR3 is TGTGCCAGCAGCTTAGGTCCAGGGCGCACAGATACGCAGTATTTT.

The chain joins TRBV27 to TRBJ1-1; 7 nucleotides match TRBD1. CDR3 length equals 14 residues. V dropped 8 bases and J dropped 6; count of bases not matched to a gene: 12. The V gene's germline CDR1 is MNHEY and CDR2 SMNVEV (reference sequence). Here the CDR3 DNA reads TGTGCCAGCGCTTGGTCCGGCGGGACAGCTGAAGCTTTCTTT. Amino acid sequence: CASAWSGGTAEAFF.

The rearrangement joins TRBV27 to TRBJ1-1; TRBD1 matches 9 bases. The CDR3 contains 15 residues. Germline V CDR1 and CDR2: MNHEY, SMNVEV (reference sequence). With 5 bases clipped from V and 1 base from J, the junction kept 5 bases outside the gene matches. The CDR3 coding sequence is TGTGCCAGCAGTGGGACAGGGATGCAGAACACTGAAGCTTTCTTT. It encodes CASSGTGMQNTEAFF.

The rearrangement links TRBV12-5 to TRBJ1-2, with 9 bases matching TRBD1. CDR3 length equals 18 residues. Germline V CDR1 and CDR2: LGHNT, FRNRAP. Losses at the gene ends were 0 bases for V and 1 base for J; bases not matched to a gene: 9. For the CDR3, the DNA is TGTGCTAGTGGTTTGGTTCGGACAGGGGCTAAACTTAACTATGGCTACACCTTC. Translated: CASGLVRTGAKLNYGYTF.

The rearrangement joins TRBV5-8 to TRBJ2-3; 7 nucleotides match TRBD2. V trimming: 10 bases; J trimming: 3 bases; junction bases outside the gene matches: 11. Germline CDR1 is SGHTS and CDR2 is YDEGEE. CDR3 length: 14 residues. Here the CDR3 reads CAGGMGLRTDTQYF. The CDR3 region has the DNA TGTGCCGGGGGAATGGGACTAAGGACAGATACGCAGTATTTT.